This T cell receptor (beta chain) was recorded in a study of tumor and adjacent non-tumor tissue in lung cancer. About the research overall: Histology: under 15 adenocarcinoma, a couple of squamous cell carcinoma, 1 small cell lung cancer.

General study findings and limits: Top 100 clones took a larger repertoire share in normal lung.

No cell sorting was done before RNA was extracted from the tissue. A modified ARM-PCR protocol with three rounds of nested PCR amplified TCRbeta. TCRdb recomputed calls from the multiplex PCR reads with MiXCR, one row per CDR3 protein. The sample has approximately 150,000 distinct CDR3 sequences, around 66% seen once. The length of the CDR3 is 13 residues. CDR1 is MDHEN and CDR2 is SYDVKM in the germline V gene. Trimming took off 4 bases at V and 5 bases at J, with 8 bases between the two ends. In regard to this clonotype: The target antigen is unknown.

This TCR came from a man in his sixties with small cell lung cancer. The sequencing input was lung tumor tissue. The chain couples TRBV28 to TRBJ2-2; D remains unclear. The CDR3 protein is CASSYPGTGELFF. The CDR3 DNA is TGTGCCAGCAGTTACCCTGGGACCGGGGAGCTGTTTTTT.